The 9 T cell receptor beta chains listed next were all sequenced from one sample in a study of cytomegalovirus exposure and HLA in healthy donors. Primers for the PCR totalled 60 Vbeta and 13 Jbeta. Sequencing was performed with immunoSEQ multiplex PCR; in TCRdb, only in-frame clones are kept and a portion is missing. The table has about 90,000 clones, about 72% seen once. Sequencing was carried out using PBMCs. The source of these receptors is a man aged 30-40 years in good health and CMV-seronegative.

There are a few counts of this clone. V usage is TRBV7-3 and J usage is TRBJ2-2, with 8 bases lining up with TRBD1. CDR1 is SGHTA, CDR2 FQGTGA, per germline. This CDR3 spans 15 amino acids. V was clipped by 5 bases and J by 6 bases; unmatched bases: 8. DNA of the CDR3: TGTGCCAGCAGCCGGGGCCAGGGGGCGGCCGGGGAGCTGTTTTTT. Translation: CASSRGQGAAGELFF.

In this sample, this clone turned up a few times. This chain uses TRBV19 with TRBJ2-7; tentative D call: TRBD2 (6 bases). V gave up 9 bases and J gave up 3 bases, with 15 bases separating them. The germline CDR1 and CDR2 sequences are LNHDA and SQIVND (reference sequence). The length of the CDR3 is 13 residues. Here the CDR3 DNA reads TGTGCCAGCTCCCCTGGGCGGGGCTACGAGCAGTACTTC. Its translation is CASSPGRGYEQYF.

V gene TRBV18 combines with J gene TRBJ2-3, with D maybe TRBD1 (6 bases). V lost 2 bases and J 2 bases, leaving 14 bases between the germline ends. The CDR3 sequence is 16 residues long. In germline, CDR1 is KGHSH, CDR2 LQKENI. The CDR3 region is CASSPEQGIATDTQYF. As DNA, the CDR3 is TGTGCCAGCTCACCAGAGCAGGGGATAGCCACAGATACGCAGTATTTT.

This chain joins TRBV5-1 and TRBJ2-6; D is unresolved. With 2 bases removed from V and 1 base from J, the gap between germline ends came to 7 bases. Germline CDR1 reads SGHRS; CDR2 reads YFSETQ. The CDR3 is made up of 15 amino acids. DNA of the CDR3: TGCGCCAGCAGCTTCTCTAATTCTGGGGCCAACGTCCTGACTTTC. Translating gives CASSFSNSGANVLTF.

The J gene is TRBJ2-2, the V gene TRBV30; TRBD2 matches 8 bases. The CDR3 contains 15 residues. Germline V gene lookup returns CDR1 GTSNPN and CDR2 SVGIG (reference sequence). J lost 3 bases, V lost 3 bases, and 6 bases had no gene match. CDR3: CAWRTSGRDTGELFF. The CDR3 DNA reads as TGTGCCTGGAGGACGAGCGGGAGAGACACCGGGGAGCTGTTTTTT.

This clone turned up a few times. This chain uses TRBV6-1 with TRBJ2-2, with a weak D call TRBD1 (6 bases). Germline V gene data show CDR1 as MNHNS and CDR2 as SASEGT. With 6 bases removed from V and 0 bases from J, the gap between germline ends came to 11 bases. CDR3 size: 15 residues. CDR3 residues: CASSRGQPNTGELFF. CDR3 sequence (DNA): TGTGCCAGCAGCCGGGGACAACCGAACACCGGGGAGCTGTTTTTT.

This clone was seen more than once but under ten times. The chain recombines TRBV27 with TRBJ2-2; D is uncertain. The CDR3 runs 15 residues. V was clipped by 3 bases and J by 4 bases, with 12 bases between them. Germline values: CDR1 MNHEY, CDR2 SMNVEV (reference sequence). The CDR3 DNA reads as TGTGCCAGCAGTTTCTTAAGCTATGGCACCGGGGAGCTGTTTTTT. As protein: CASSFLSYGTGELFF.

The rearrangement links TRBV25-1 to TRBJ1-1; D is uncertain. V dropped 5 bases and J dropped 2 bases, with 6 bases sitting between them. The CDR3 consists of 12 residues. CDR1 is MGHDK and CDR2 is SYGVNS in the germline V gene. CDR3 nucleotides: TGTGCCAGCAGTTTCCCAAACACTGAAGCTTTCTTT. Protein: CASSFPNTEAFF.

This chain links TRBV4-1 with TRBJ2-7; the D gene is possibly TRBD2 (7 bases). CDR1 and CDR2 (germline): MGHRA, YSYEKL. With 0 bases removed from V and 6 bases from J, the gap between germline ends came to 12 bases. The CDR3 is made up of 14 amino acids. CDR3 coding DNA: TGCGCCAGCAGCCAAGATAGGGGGGGCGTCGAGCAGTACTTC. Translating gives CASSQDRGGVEQYF.